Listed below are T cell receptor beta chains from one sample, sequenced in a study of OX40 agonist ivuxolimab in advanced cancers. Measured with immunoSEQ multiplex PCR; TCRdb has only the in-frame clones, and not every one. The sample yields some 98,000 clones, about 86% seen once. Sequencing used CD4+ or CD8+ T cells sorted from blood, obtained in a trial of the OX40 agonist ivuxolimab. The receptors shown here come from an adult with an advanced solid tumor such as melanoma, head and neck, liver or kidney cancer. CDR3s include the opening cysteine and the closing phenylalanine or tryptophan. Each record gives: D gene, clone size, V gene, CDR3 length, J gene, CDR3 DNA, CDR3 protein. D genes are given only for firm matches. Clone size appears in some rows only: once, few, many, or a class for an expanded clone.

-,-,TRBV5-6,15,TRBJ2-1,TGTGCCAGCAGCTTTGGCAGGAAGGTTTACAATGAGCAGTTCTTC,CASSFGRKVYNEQFF
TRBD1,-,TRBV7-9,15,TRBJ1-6,TGTGCCAGCAGCTTAGAGGGGACAGGGAATTCACCCCTCCACTTT,CASSLEGTGNSPLHF
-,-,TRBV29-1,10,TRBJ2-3,TGCAGCGTTGGGCTCGATACGCAGTATTTT,CSVGLDTQYF
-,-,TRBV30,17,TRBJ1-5,TGTGCCTGGAGTCCGCCGGGTGGGGGTATGGTCAATCAGCCCCAGCATTTT,CAWSPPGGGMVNQPQHF
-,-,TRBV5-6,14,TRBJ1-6,TGTGCCAGCAGCTTAAGGGTCCCTAATTCACCCCTCCACTTT,CASSLRVPNSPLHF
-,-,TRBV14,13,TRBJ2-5,TGTGCCAGCAGCCGGGACCGACAAGAGACCCAGTACTTC,CASSRDRQETQYF
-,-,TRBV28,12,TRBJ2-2,TGTGCCAGCCTCCAAGGGACCGGGGAGCTGTTTTTT,CASLQGTGELFF
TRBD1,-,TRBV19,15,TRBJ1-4,TGTGCCAGTAGTTCCACCGGGACAGCTCCTGAAAAACTGTTTTTT,CASSSTGTAPEKLFF
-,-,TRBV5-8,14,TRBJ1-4,TGTGCCAGCAGCTTGGGACAGAGGGATGAAAAACTGTTTTTT,CASSLGQRDEKLFF
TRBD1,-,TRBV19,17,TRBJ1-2,TGTGCCAGTAGTACCACAGACAGGGGGCAGGTTAACTATGGCTACACCTTC,CASSTTDRGQVNYGYTF
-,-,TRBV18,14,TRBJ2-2,TGTGCCAGCTCACCCGAAAGTCCTAACCGGGAGCTGTTTTTT,CASSPESPNRELFF
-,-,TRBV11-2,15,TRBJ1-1,TGTGCCAGCAGCTTATTCTCTCGAGCGAACACTGAAGCTTTCTTT,CASSLFSRANTEAFF
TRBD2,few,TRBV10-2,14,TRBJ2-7,TGCGCCAGCAAAGCTGGGACTAGCTTTTACGAGCAGTACTTC,CASKAGTSFYEQYF
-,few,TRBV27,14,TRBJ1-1,TGTGCCAGCAGTCTCAGGGAAGGTTTGTTTGAAGCTTTCTTT,CASSLREGLFEAFF
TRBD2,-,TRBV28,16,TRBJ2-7,TGTGCCAGCAGTTTATTGCCGACTAGCGGAGCTTACGAGCAGTACTTC,CASSLLPTSGAYEQYF
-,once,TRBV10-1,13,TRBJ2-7,TGCGCCAGCAGTCAATCAGGGGTCCACGAGCAGTACTTC,CASSQSGVHEQYF
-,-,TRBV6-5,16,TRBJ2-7,TGTGCCAGCAGTTACTCGAGGAGGGGGAGCTCCTACGAGCAGTACTTC,CASSYSRRGSSYEQYF
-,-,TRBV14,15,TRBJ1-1,TGTGCCAGCAGCCAAGACTGGGGCGTTTACACTGAAGCTTTCTTT,CASSQDWGVYTEAFF
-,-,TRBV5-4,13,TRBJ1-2,TGTGCCAGCAGCTTGGAGCAGGACTATGGCTACACCTTC,CASSLEQDYGYTF
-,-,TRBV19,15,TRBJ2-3,TGTGCCAGTAGTTACGGGGGAGGAAGCACAGATACGCAGTATTTT,CASSYGGGSTDTQYF
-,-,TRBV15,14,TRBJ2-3,TGTGCCACCAGCAGAGGAACAGGTACGGATACGCAGTATTTT,CATSRGTGTDTQYF
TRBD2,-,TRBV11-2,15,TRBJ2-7,TGTGCCAGCAGCTTAGCGGCGGGGGGGGCCTACGAGCAGTACTTC,CASSLAAGGAYEQYF
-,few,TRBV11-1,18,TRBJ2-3,TGTGCCAGCAGTCCAGTAAGGGCTGGGGGCGCCCAGACAGATACGCAGTATTTT,CASSPVRAGGAQTDTQYF
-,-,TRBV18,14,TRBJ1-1,TGTGCCAGCTCACCACACCGGATGAACACTGAAGCTTTCTTT,CASSPHRMNTEAFF
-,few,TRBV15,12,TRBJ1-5,TGTGCCACCAGCAGAGATAATCAGCCCCAGCATTTT,CATSRDNQPQHF
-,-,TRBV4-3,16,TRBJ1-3,TGCGCCAGCACCCAAGACGTCGGGGATCGCGGAAACACCATATATTTT,CASTQDVGDRGNTIYF
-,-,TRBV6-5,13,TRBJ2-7,TGTGCCAGCAGTTCGAGGGGGATTTACGAGCAGTACTTC,CASSSRGIYEQYF
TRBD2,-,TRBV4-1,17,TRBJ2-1,TGCGCCAGCAGCCAAAAGGGGAAACTAGCGGCCAACAATGAGCAGTTCTTC,CASSQKGKLAANNEQFF
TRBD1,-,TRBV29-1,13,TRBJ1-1,TGCAGCGTCCGGGACAGGGATAACACTGAAGCTTTCTTT,CSVRDRDNTEAFF
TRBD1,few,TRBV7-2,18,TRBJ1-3,TGTGCCAGCAGCCGGACAGGGGTCCGGAGCGGTTCTGGAAACACCATATATTTT,CASSRTGVRSGSGNTIYF
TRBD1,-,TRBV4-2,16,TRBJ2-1,TGTGCCAGCAGCCAATCCGGACAGGGATCAGACAATGAGCAGTTCTTC,CASSQSGQGSDNEQFF
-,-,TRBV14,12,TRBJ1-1,TGTGCCAGCAGCCCAGGCCCATGGAATTTTTTCTTT,CASSPGPWNFFF
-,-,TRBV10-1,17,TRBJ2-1,TGCGCCAGCAGTGAGTACCCTCCAGGTAGCCCCTACAATGAGCAGTTCTTC,CASSEYPPGSPYNEQFF
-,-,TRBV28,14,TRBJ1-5,TGTGCCAGCAATTTAAGACAGGAGTTCCAGCCCCAGCATTTT,CASNLRQEFQPQHF
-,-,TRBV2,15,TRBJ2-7,TGTGCCAGCAGTGAAGACAGGGCCCCCTCCTACGAGCAGTACTTC,CASSEDRAPSYEQYF
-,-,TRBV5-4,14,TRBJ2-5,TGTGCCAGCAGCACGATTACAGGGTACGAGACCCAGTACTTC,CASSTITGYETQYF
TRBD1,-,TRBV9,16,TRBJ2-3,TGTGCCAGCAGCGTAGATGGGACAGGTGGATGGGATACGCAGTATTTT,CASSVDGTGGWDTQYF
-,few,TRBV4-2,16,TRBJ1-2,TGTGCCAGCAGCCAAGATGGGGCCAGTAGTATACGGGGCTACACCTTC,CASSQDGASSIRGYTF
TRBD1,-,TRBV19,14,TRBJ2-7,TGTGCCAGTAGTATGGGGGACAGGGCCTACGAGCAGTACTTC,CASSMGDRAYEQYF
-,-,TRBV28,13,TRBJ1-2,TGTGCCAGCAGGCCAGGCCCTAACTATGGCTACACCTTC,CASRPGPNYGYTF
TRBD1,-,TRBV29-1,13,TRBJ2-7,TGCAGCGCCGGGACAGGGGAAATCTACGAGCAGTACTTC,CSAGTGEIYEQYF
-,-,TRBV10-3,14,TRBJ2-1,TGTGCCACCCGGGCAGACGACAAAGACAATGAGCAGTTCTTC,CATRADDKDNEQFF
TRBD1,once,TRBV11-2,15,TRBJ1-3,TGTGCCAGCAGCTTAGCAGGGGGCCTTTCGGGCACCATATATTTT,CASSLAGGLSGTIYF
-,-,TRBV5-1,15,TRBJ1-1,TGCGCCAGCAGATCACCCCCGGGACAGAACACTGAAGCTTTCTTT,CASRSPPGQNTEAFF
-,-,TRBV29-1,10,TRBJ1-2,TGCAGCGTTTCCTACTATGGCTACACCTTC,CSVSYYGYTF
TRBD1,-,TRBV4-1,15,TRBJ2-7,TGCGCCAGCAGCCTCTCCGGGACAGGGGATCTCGAGCAGTACTTC,CASSLSGTGDLEQYF
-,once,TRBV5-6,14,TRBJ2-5,TGTGCCAGCAGCGTGTGGAGAGTCCAAGAGACCCAGTACTTC,CASSVWRVQETQYF
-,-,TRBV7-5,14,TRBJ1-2,TGTGCCAGCAGCCCATCAGGGGGCCGAGGTGGCTACACCTTC,CASSPSGGRGGYTF